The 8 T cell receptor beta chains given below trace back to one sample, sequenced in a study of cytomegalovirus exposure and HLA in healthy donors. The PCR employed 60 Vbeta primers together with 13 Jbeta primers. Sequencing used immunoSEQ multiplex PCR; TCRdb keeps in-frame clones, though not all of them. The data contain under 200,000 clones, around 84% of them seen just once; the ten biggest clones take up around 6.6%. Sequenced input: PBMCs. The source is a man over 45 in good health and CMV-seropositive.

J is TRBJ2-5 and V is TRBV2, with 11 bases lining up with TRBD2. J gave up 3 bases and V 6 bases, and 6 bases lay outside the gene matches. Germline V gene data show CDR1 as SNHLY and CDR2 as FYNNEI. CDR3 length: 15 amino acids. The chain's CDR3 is CASRTSGSVEETQYF. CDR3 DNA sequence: TGTGCCAGCAGAACTAGCGGGAGCGTGGAAGAGACCCAGTACTTC.

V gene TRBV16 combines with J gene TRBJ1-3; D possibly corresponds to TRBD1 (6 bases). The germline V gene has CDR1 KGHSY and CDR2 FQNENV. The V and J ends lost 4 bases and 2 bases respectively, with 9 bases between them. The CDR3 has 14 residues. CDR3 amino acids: CASSPTGTGNTIYF. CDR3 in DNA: TGTGCCAGCAGCCCCACAGGGACTGGAAACACCATATATTTT.

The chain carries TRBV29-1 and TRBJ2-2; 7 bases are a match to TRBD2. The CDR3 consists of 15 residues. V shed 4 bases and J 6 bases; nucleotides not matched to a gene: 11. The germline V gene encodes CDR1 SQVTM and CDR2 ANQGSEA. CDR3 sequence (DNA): TGCAGCGTTGTTTTGGCGGGAGTCGCAGCCGGGGAGCTGTTTTTT. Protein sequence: CSVVLAGVAAGELFF.

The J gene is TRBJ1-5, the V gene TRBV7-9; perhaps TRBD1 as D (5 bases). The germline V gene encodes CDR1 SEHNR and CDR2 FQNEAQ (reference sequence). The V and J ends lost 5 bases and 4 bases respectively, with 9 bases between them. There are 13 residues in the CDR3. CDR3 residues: CASSRDLNQPQHF. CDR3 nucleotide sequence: TGTGCCAGCAGCCGGGACTTAAATCAGCCCCAGCATTTT. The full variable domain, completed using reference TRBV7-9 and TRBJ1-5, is DTGVSQNPRHKITKRGQNVTFRCDPISEHNRLYWYRQTLGQGPEFLTYFQNEAQLEKSRLLSDRFSAERPKGSFSTLEIQRTEQGDSAMYLCASSRDLNQPQHFGDGTRLSIL.

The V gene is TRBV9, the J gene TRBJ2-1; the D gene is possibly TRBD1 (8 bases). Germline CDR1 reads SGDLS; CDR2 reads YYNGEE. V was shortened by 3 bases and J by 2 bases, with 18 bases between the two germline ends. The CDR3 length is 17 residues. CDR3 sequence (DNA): TGTGCCAGCAGCGCAACTACAGGGGGGGTCGCCTACAATGAGCAGTTCTTC. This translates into CASSATTGGVAYNEQFF.

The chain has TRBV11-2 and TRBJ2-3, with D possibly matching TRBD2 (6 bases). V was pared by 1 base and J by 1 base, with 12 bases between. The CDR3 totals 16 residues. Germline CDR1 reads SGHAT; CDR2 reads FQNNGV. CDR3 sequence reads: CASSLGWGGRTDTQYF. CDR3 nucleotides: TGTGCCAGCAGCTTAGGTTGGGGAGGCCGCACAGATACGCAGTATTTT.

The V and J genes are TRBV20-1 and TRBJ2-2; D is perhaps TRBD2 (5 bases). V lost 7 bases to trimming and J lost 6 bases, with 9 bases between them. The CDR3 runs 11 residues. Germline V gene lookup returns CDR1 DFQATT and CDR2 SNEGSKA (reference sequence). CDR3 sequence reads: CSGRIAGELFF. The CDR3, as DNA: TGCAGTGGGAGGATAGCCGGGGAGCTGTTTTTT.

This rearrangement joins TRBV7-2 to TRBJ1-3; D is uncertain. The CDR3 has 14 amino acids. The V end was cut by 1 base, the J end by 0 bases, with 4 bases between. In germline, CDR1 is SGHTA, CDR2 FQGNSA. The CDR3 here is CASSLGSSGNTIYF. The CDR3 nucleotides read TGTGCCAGCAGCTTAGGGAGCTCTGGAAACACCATATATTTT. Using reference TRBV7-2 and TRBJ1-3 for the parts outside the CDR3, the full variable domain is GAGVSQSPSNKVTEKGKDVELRCDPISGHTALYWYRQSLGQGLEFLIYFQGNSAPDKSGLPSDRFSAERTGGSVSTLTIQRTQQEDSAVYLCASSLGSSGNTIYFGEGSWLTVV.